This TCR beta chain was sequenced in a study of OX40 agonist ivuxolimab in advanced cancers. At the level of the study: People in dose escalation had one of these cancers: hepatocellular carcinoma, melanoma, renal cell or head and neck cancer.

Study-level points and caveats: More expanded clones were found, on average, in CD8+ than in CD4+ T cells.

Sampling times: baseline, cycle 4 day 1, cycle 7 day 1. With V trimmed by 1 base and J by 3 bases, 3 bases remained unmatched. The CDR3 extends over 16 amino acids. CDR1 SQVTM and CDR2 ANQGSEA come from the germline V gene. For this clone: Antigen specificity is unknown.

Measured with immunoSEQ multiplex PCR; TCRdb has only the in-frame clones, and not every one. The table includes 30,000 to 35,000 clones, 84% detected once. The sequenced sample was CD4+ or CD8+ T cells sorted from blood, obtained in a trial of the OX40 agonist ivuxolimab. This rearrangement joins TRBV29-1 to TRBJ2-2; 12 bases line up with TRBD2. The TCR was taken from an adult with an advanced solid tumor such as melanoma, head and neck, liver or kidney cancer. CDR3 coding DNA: TGCAGCGTTGAAGCTAGCGGGAGGGATCACACCGGGGAGCTGTTTTTT. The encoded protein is CSVEASGRDHTGELFF.